These 14 T cell receptor beta chains came from one sample sequenced in a study of blood T cell repertoires in COVID-19. Assay: immunoSEQ multiplex PCR; the TCRdb copy retains only in-frame clones and omits some. Of about 270,000 clones in the sample, around 89% were seen once. The sequenced sample consisted of PBMCs or T cells enriched from blood (not recorded which). The receptor set was obtained from a woman aged 45-59 years who had recovered from COVID-19.

The table lists this clone with a count of one. V gene TRBV20-1 combines with J gene TRBJ2-1; unclear D gene. Germline CDR1 and CDR2: DFQATT and SNEGSKA (reference sequence). Trimming cost V 3 bases and J 10 bases, with 10 bases left between them. CDR3 length equals 11 residues. CDR3 coding DNA: TGCAGTGCTAGTTCCGCCACAGAGCAGTTCTTC. This codes for CSASSATEQFF.

V is TRBV6-4 and J is TRBJ1-6; 10 bases are a match to TRBD1. The CDR3 is 15 residues long. Trimming at V came to 1 base and at J to 8 bases, leaving 2 bases not matched to a gene. The germline V gene encodes CDR1 MRHNA and CDR2 SNTAGT. CDR3 protein: CASSDWDRGDSPLHF. The CDR3 DNA is TGTGCCAGCAGTGACTGGGACAGGGGTGATTCACCCCTCCACTTT.

This sequence joins TRBV24-1 and TRBJ2-2, with 7 bases lining up with TRBD1. CDR3 size: 17 residues. Germline V lookup: CDR1 KGHDR, CDR2 SFDVKD. V lost 2 bases to trimming and J lost 9 bases; unmatched junction nucleotides: 14. CDR3: CATSDSGAGGFSWELFF. CDR3 sequence (DNA): TGTGCCACCAGTGATTCGGGCGCAGGGGGTTTTTCGTGGGAGCTGTTTTTT.

The V gene is TRBV4-2, the J gene TRBJ2-7, with D possibly matching TRBD1 (5 bases). The V end was cut by 0 bases, the J end by 4 bases, with 13 bases between. The length of the CDR3 is 15 residues. Looked up from germline, CDR1 is LGHNA and CDR2 is YNFKEQ. This CDR3 is CASSQDFQGWYEQYF. The CDR3 coding sequence is TGTGCCAGCAGCCAAGATTTTCAGGGTTGGTACGAGCAGTACTTC.

The genes are TRBV7-2 and TRBJ2-2, with unresolved D. Germline V CDR1 and CDR2: SGHTA, FQGNSA. V was shortened by 5 bases and J by 1 base, with 11 bases between the two germline ends. The CDR3 spans 15 residues. The CDR3 protein is CASSETWLNTGELFF. The CDR3 DNA follows: TGTGCCAGCAGCGAAACCTGGCTGAACACCGGGGAGCTGTTTTTT.

This chain uses TRBV7-2 with TRBJ2-1, with TRBD2 matching over 10 bases. Germline loops: CDR1 SGHTA, CDR2 FQGNSA. V gave up 5 bases and J gave up 7 bases; unmatched junction bases: 8. The CDR3 contains 15 residues. CDR3 in DNA: TGTGCCAGCAGCCCCCCTAGCGGGAGAGGTAATGAGCAGTTCTTC. Translation gives CASSPPSGRGNEQFF.

The chain combines TRBV10-1 with TRBJ2-1, with 7 bases identical to TRBD1. The CDR3 has 15 residues. CDR1 and CDR2 (germline): WNHNN, SYGVQD (reference sequence). With V trimmed by 4 bases and J by 4 bases, 7 bases remained unmatched. CDR3 loop: CASSGKGAKYNEQFF. The CDR3 DNA reads as TGCGCCAGCAGTGGAAAGGGGGCTAAGTACAATGAGCAGTTCTTC.

This rearrangement joins TRBV6-5 to TRBJ1-2, with D perhaps matching TRBD1 (6 bases). The CDR3 is 15 residues long. With 6 bases removed from V and 10 bases from J, the gap between germline ends came to 24 bases. Germline-derived CDR1 and CDR2 are MNHEY and SVGAGI. CDR3 loop: CASSPGPLNRAPYTF. Here the CDR3 DNA reads TGTGCCAGCAGCCCCGGCCCACTAAACAGGGCGCCCTACACCTTC.

The CDR3 here is CSVEASGVADTQYF. The DNA of the CDR3 is TGCAGCGTTGAAGCTAGCGGGGTCGCAGATACGCAGTATTTT. V is TRBV29-1 and J is TRBJ2-3; 9 bases match TRBD2. From germline, CDR1 is SQVTM and CDR2 ANQGSEA. The CDR3 is 14 residues long. J was trimmed by 4 bases and V by 1 base; bases with no gene match: 3.

This clone was counted between two and nine times. Other DNA sequences in the same sample also yield this CDR3. The rearrangement joins TRBV30 to TRBJ1-6; D not certain. V dropped 3 bases and J dropped 2 bases, with 11 bases sitting between them. Germline CDR1 is GTSNPN and CDR2 is SVGIG (reference sequence). CDR3 length: 15 amino acids. CDR3 coding DNA: TGTGCCTGGAGCGGGCGGACTGCCTATAATTCACCCCTCCACTTT. This translates into CAWSGRTAYNSPLHF.

This clone was counted between two and nine times. The chain uses TRBV10-1 and TRBJ2-1; D possibly corresponds to TRBD2 (6 bases). Trimming took off 2 bases at V and 10 bases at J, with 12 bases between the two ends. The CDR3 has 13 residues. Germline-derived CDR1 and CDR2 are WNHNN and SYGVQD (reference sequence). CDR3 bases: TGCGCCAGCAGTGAGGGAGGGCGGGACGAGCAGTTCTTC. It translates to CASSEGGRDEQFF.

The chain is built from TRBV10-3 and TRBJ1-5; tentatively, D is TRBD1 (6 bases). Germline-derived CDR1 and CDR2 are ENHRY and SYGVKD. The ends were cut back, 4 bases at V and 1 base at J, with 14 bases in the middle. The CDR3 is made up of 16 amino acids. The CDR3 region is CAISGGGVGSNQPQHF. In DNA form, the CDR3 reads TGTGCCATCAGTGGAGGGGGTGTAGGGAGCAATCAGCCCCAGCATTTT.

The V call is TRBV19, the J call TRBJ2-2; tentatively, D is TRBD1 (5 bases). The CDR3 spans 15 residues. Trimming took off 4 bases at V and 0 bases at J, with 9 bases between the two ends. Germline V lookup: CDR1 LNHDA, CDR2 SQIVND (reference sequence). CDR3 sequence: CASSKDNPNTGELFF. The CDR3 bases are TGTGCCAGTAGTAAGGACAACCCGAACACCGGGGAGCTGTTTTTT.

The CDR3 loop is CASSYGARGEQYF. The CDR3 nucleotides read TGTGCCAGCAGTTACGGAGCCCGGGGGGAGCAGTACTTC. V usage is TRBV6-5 and J usage is TRBJ2-7; weak D call: TRBD2 (6 bases). Germline loops: CDR1 MNHEY, CDR2 SVGAGI. The V end lost 2 bases, the J end lost 7 bases, and 12 bases lay between the germline ends. This CDR3 has 13 residues.